The 31 T cell receptor beta chains in this list originate from one sample, sequenced in a study of blood T cells in healthy people across ages. Primed by a sample-barcoded 5' primer and a J-beta primer mix, a second PCR proceeded for roughly 7 to 11 cycles. TCRdb itself ran the 5' RACE reads through MiXCR, one entry per CDR3 protein. The sample has around 2 million distinct CDR3 sequences, approximately 39% seen once. The sequenced sample was blood. The receptors were sampled from a human donor in good health.

This clonotype came up a few times. The chain links TRBV7-9 to TRBJ2-5; 7 nucleotides agree with TRBD1. The J call is uncertain, as TRBJ2-7 better fits the DNA end. The V gene's germline CDR1 is SEHNR and CDR2 FQNEAQ (reference sequence). The CDR3 covers 15 residues. The CDR3 reads CASASTGPNLYEQYF. In DNA form, the CDR3 reads TGTGCCAGCGCATCGACAGGGCCAAATCTCTACGAGCAGTACTTC.

This clonotype turned up a few times. This chain uses TRBV12-3 or TRBV12-4 with TRBJ2-4; D unclear. V shed 5 bases and J shed 1 base, with 9 bases lying between them. This CDR3 comprises 14 residues. The CDR3 is CASSPPMAKNIQYF. CDR3 DNA: TGTGCCAGCAGTCCCCCCATGGCCAAAAACATTCAGTACTTC.

The chain uses TRBV4-3 and TRBJ2-7; maybe TRBD2 (5 bases). CDR1 is LGHNA and CDR2 is YSLEER in the germline V gene. This CDR3 is 14 amino acids long. V lost 2 bases and J 4 bases, leaving 12 bases between the germline ends. Written as DNA, the CDR3 is TGCGCCAGCAGCCAACGACCTGGCGGGTACGAGCAGTACTTC. It is translated as CASSQRPGGYEQYF.

This clonotype was observed a single time. Compared with germline, one end of the junction differs, possibly owing to a read error. V is TRBV3-1 and J is TRBJ1-1; unclear D gene. Germline V CDR1 and CDR2: LGHDT, YNNKEL (reference sequence). This CDR3 has 14 amino acids. The CDR3 spells CAGSSSIGVAEAFF. CDR3 nucleotide sequence: TGTGCCGGCAGCTCCTCAATCGGGGTGGCTGAAGCTTTCTTT.

Only a few counts were recorded for this clonotype. The chain joins TRBV7-2 to TRBJ1-4, with no clear D. CDR3 length: 13 amino acids. V was pared by 2 bases and J by 8 bases, with 9 bases between. Germline lookup yields CDR1 SGHTA and CDR2 FQGNSA. The CDR3 bases are TGTGCCAGCAGCTTAAGAGCGGGGGAAAAACTGTTTTTT. This translates into CASSLRAGEKLFF.

This sequence joins TRBV20-1 and TRBJ1-2; 7 nucleotides agree with TRBD1. This CDR3 is built from 16 residues. In germline, CDR1 is DFQATT, CDR2 SNEGSKA (reference sequence). V shed 0 bases, J shed 6 bases, and the junction held 13 bases outside the gene matches. This CDR3 is CSARDLRTGFAHGYTF. Here the CDR3 DNA reads TGCAGTGCTAGAGACCTTCGGACAGGTTTCGCGCATGGCTACACCTTC.

The chain has TRBV10-3 and TRBJ2-5; 10 bases line up with TRBD2. This CDR3 is 17 amino acids long. J gave up 4 bases and V 6 bases, and 14 bases lay outside the gene matches. In germline, CDR1 is ENHRY, CDR2 SYGVKD. CDR3 residues: CAIRRSERGGRGETQYF. CDR3 nucleotides: TGTGCCATCAGGAGGTCTGAGCGGGGGGGCCGAGGAGAGACCCAGTACTTC.

The chain combines TRBV9 with TRBJ1-5; D perhaps matches TRBD1 (6 bases). This CDR3 contains 14 residues. Germline lookup yields CDR1 SGDLS and CDR2 YYNGEE. Trimming removed 2 bases from V and 7 bases from J, with 13 bases in between. The CDR3: CASSVRGASQPQHF. The CDR3 DNA reads as TGTGCCAGCAGCGTGAGGGGGGCAAGCCAGCCCCAGCATTTT.

This rearrangement joins TRBV7-2 to TRBJ2-7; either TRBD1 or TRBD2 may fit D (5 bases each). The CDR3 is 15 residues long. Trimming cost V 1 base and J 2 bases, with 12 bases left between them. The V gene's germline CDR1 is SGHTA and CDR2 FQGNSA. This CDR3 is CASSLGGRTAYEQYF. CDR3 in DNA: TGTGCCAGCAGCTTAGGGGGACGGACGGCCTACGAGCAGTACTTC.

This clonotype was seen only once. The V and J genes are TRBV7-2 and TRBJ2-5; D is unclear. The CDR3 has 15 residues. Germline-derived CDR1 and CDR2 are SGHTA and FQGNSA. V shed 5 bases and J shed 5 bases, with 18 bases lying between them. The CDR3 loop reads CASSIRAGSGETQYF. CDR3 nucleotides: TGTGCCAGCAGCATCAGAGCAGGATCGGGCGAGACCCAGTACTTC.

The chain joins TRBV2 to TRBJ1-5; 9 positions match TRBD1. The V and J ends lost 4 bases and 5 bases, in that order; junction bases with no gene match: 3. The CDR3 extends over 14 amino acids. Germline-derived CDR1 and CDR2 are SNHLY and FYNNEI. The CDR3 nucleotides are TGTGCCAGCAGTGCACAGGGGGCGGATCAGCCCCAGCATTTT. As protein: CASSAQGADQPQHF.

The chain employs TRBV28 and TRBJ1-6; 9 bases are a match to TRBD1. The CDR3 covers 14 residues. Unmatched junction bases numbered 8, after V lost 4 bases and J lost 13 bases. Per germline, CDR1 MDHEN and CDR2 SYDVKM. CDR3 sequence reads: CASSSFYRGLPLHF. CDR3 nucleotide sequence: TGTGCCAGCAGTTCGTTCTACAGGGGGCTCCCCCTCCACTTT.

The CDR3 spells CSASQFPGLMNNEQFF. The CDR3 DNA is TGCAGTGCTAGTCAATTCCCGGGACTTATGAACAATGAGCAGTTCTTC. The chain recombines TRBV20-1 with TRBJ2-1, with D maybe TRBD2 (6 bases). The germline V and J ends were trimmed by 3 bases and 5 bases, with 20 bases remaining between them. Looked up from germline, CDR1 is DFQATT and CDR2 is SNEGSKA (reference sequence). The CDR3 totals 16 residues.

This clonotype showed up just a few times. V usage is TRBV5-5 and J usage is TRBJ2-7; D call uncertain. This CDR3 is 14 amino acids long. CDR1 and CDR2 (germline): SGHKS, YYEKEE (reference sequence). Trimming left V 4 bases short and J 2 bases short, with 13 bases between. CDR3 sequence: CASSPSERPYEQYF. CDR3 DNA sequence: TGTGCCAGCAGCCCGTCGGAGAGACCCTACGAGCAGTACTTC.

This sequence joins TRBV9 and TRBJ2-7; a weak D match, TRBD1 (6 bases). The CDR3 has 14 residues. Trimming left V 1 base short and J 6 bases short, with 14 bases between. Germline V gives CDR1 SGDLS, CDR2 YYNGEE. The CDR3 DNA follows: TGTGCCAGCAGCGTAATGGGACATGGGGGCGAGCAGTACTTC. Its translation is CASSVMGHGGEQYF.

The chain is built from TRBV12-3 or TRBV12-4 and TRBJ1-1, with TRBD1 matching 8 bases. The J segment lost 5 bases and the V segment lost 6 bases, leaving 8 bases of the junction unmatched. The CDR3 extends over 14 amino acids. CDR3 loop: CASSAGTGWTEAFF. In DNA form, the CDR3 reads TGTGCCAGCAGCGCCGGGACAGGTTGGACTGAAGCTTTCTTT.

The chain joins TRBV20-1 to TRBJ1-1; 11 nucleotides match TRBD1. With V trimmed by 5 bases and J by 0 bases, 8 bases remained unmatched. Germline V gene sequence: CDR1 DFQATT, CDR2 SNEGSKA (reference sequence). The CDR3 loop spans 16 amino acids. DNA for the CDR3: TGCAGTGCTCGTTCCGGGACAGGGGGAATGAACACTGAAGCTTTCTTT. It translates to CSARSGTGGMNTEAFF.

This clonotype was observed once. The V and J genes are TRBV3-1 and TRBJ1-1; D call uncertain. Germline V gene sequence: CDR1 LGHDT, CDR2 YNNKEL (reference sequence). The CDR3 runs to 15 residues. Trimming took 4 bases from V and 2 from J, leaving 14 bases between them. CDR3 DNA sequence: TGTGCCAGCAGCCCCCATCAAATAACAAACACTGAAGCTTTCTTT. This translates into CASSPHQITNTEAFF.

The CDR3 sequence: CASSPPVAGYEKLFF. The DNA for the CDR3 is TGTGCCAGCTCACCACCGGTCGCAGGTTATGAAAAACTGTTTTTT. The rearrangement uses TRBV18 and TRBJ1-4, with D hard to call. The CDR3 length is 15 residues. Germline V gene lookup returns CDR1 KGHSH and CDR2 LQKENI. The germline V and J ends were trimmed by 0 bases and 6 bases, with 11 bases remaining between them.

This clonotype was counted only a few times. Written as DNA, the CDR3 is TGTGCCAGCAGCTTTGGGAACAGGCTTACTAGCACAGATACGCAGTATTTT. Amino acid sequence: CASSFGNRLTSTDTQYF. The rearrangement uses TRBV6-6 and TRBJ2-3; TRBD1 might be the D (5 bases). Germline CDR1 is MNHNY and CDR2 is SVGAGI (reference sequence). CDR3 size: 17 residues. Trimming pared 6 bases from V and 0 bases from J, leaving 19 bases between.

The rearrangement links TRBV5-1 to TRBJ2-7; 11 positions match TRBD1. CDR1 and CDR2 (germline): SGHRS, YFSETQ. Trimming cost V 4 bases and J 2 bases; bases outside gene matches: 20. The CDR3 runs 20 residues. The DNA of the CDR3 is TGCGCCAGCAGCCTATTCCCTCGGGACAGGGGGATACCAGGGGCCTACGAGCAGTACTTC. It yields the protein CASSLFPRDRGIPGAYEQYF.

This clonotype was recorded a few times. The chain combines TRBV4-3 with TRBJ2-3, with unresolved D. The CDR3 totals 17 residues. Germline V gene lookup returns CDR1 LGHNA and CDR2 YSLEER. The germline V and J ends were trimmed by 4 bases and 2 bases, with 19 bases remaining between them. The CDR3 DNA sequence: TGCGCCAGCAGCCTCTTCCCGCCAGCCTTGGTCACAGATACGCAGTATTTT. It codes for CASSLFPPALVTDTQYF.

This sequence joins TRBV5-1 and TRBJ2-1; D might be TRBD1 or TRBD2, each matching 5 bases. The V end was cut by 4 bases, the J end by 6 bases, with 14 bases between. CDR3 length: 14 amino acids. Germline V gene lookup returns CDR1 SGHRS and CDR2 YFSETQ. For the CDR3, the DNA is TGCGCCAGCAGCCACCGGGACCAGGGCAATGAGCAGTTCTTC. It is translated as CASSHRDQGNEQFF.

The rearrangement links TRBV4-1 to TRBJ1-1; D perhaps matches TRBD1 (5 bases). This CDR3 is 15 amino acids long. The V gene lost 0 bases and the J gene lost 4 bases, with 12 bases spanning the gap. Germline CDR1 MGHRA, CDR2 YSYEKL. The CDR3 bases are TGCGCCAGCAGCCAAGATCCTAGGGGCTTCACTGAAGCTTTCTTT. Residues: CASSQDPRGFTEAFF.

This clonotype has a handful of counts. This chain uses TRBV6-2 or TRBV6-3 with TRBJ2-3; D is possibly TRBD2 (5 bases). Germline V lookup: CDR1 MNHEY, CDR2 SVGEGT. This CDR3 is 15 amino acids long. Trimming took 6 bases from V and 2 from J, leaving 15 bases between them. The CDR3 DNA sequence: TGTGCCAGCAGCCCCGGAGGAGGAGACACAGATACGCAGTATTTT. Encoded protein: CASSPGGGDTDTQYF.

CDR3 region: CASDRERGNSGNTIYF. As DNA, the CDR3 is TGTGCCAGCGACCGTGAGAGGGGGAACTCTGGAAACACCATATATTTT. The rearrangement links TRBV12-3 or TRBV12-4 to TRBJ1-3, with a tentative D call TRBD1 (6 bases). The CDR3 is made up of 16 amino acids. The germline V and J ends were trimmed by 8 bases and 0 bases, with 17 bases remaining between them.

This clonotype appeared a few times. As DNA, the CDR3 is TGCGCCAGCAGCCAAGTTTCTAAATACAATGAGCAGTTCTTC. Protein product: CASSQVSKYNEQFF. The chain carries TRBV4-1 and TRBJ2-1; D not certain. V was shortened by 1 base and J by 4 bases, with 8 bases between the two germline ends. Germline CDR1 reads MGHRA; CDR2 reads YSYEKL. The CDR3 length is 14 residues.

This clonotype was picked up one time. This chain joins TRBV11-2 and TRBJ1-1, with D uncertain. Germline CDR1 is SGHAT and CDR2 is FQNNGV. The ends were cut back, 5 bases at V and 0 bases at J, with 13 bases in the middle. The CDR3 consists of 15 residues. CDR3 coding DNA: TGTGCCAGCAGCGAGTCCGGGTACATGAACACTGAAGCTTTCTTT. Residues: CASSESGYMNTEAFF.

The chain joins TRBV5-1 to TRBJ2-5, with 10 bases matching TRBD2. The V segment lost 6 bases and the J segment 4 bases; nucleotides outside the gene matches: 9. The CDR3 runs to 15 residues. Germline CDR1 and CDR2: SGHRS and YFSETQ. As DNA, the CDR3 is TGCGCCAGCAATAAAGCGGGGGGGCCTGGAGAGACCCAGTACTTC. It yields the protein CASNKAGGPGETQYF.

This clonotype occurred a few times. The chain uses TRBV29-1 and TRBJ2-4; D is tentatively TRBD1 or TRBD2 (6 bases each). The CDR3 spans 13 residues. Trimming removed 6 bases from V and 8 bases from J, with 17 bases in between. The germline gives CDR1 SQVTM, CDR2 ANQGSEA. CDR3: CSVPGGLDDIQYF. The CDR3, as DNA: TGCAGCGTCCCTGGGGGGCTAGACGACATTCAGTACTTC.

The chain recombines TRBV9 with TRBJ2-3; D might be TRBD1 or TRBD2, each matching 5 bases. The CDR3 consists of 15 residues. V gave up 5 bases and J gave up 6 bases, with 19 bases separating them. Germline-derived CDR1 and CDR2 are SGDLS and YYNGEE. CDR3 amino acids: CASSPEGNGADTQYF. The CDR3 DNA reads as TGTGCCAGCAGTCCTGAGGGGAACGGGGCGGATACGCAGTATTTT.